This TCR beta chain comes out of a study of CD4 T cells in relation to SARS-CoV-2 and coronaviruses (dated by TCRdb to about 2021). General notes on the study: Using patient-derived lymphoblastoid cell lines, the shared crossreactive spike epitopes were mapped to their HLA restriction. At the level of individual TCR clonotypes, the study measured memory CD4+ T cell crossreactivity between SARS-CoV-2 spike protein and common cold coronavirus spike proteins. The Adaptive Biotechnologies TCR-sequencing kit was used to sequence samples from a few pre-COVID donors and the naive versus memory experiments, whereas other data were Illumina-based. A different TCR-beta assay, based on Illumina, was used to sequence expansion assays from other donors in the study. On the study overall, not on this receptor specifically: Crossreactive clones showed significantly weaker SARS-CoV-2-driven expansion than monoreactive clones, consistent with antigenic imprinting. About 60% of donors had memory CD4+ clonotypes that crossrecognized SARS-CoV-2 and at least one common cold coronavirus spike. Naive versus memory sequencing indicated the assay detects memory recall responses rather than primary responses primed during culture. Because no donor provided both pre-pandemic and post-infection samples, tracing the source of pre-existing responses was limited. Crossreactivity analysis centred on spike protein, so crossreactivity against other viral proteins was not assessed. Small numbers of patients and of tested TCRs were a limitation of the study.

The germline V gene sets CDR1 to SGHVS and CDR2 to FQNEAQ. The cysteine opens and the phenylalanine closes a CDR3 of 13 amino acids. Only CDR3 DNA remains: 39 bases, in frame from the first base. V is cut by 3 bases and J by 13 bases, and the space between the germline ends is 18 bases. CD4+ T cells from unexposed donors were collected before the COVID-19 pandemic (2011-2018). Naive and memory CD4+ T cells were separated from cryopreserved PBMCs by CD4 enrichment followed by EasySep naive CD4+ T cell enrichment. Leukapheresis product for the unexposed donors was purchased commercially. Ficoll-Paque PLUS gradient centrifugation was used to isolate PBMCs from either whole blood or leukapheresis product. PBMCs were either cryopreserved at -140 degrees C or used fresh in the expansion assay. The QIAamp Micro DNA Kit was used to extract genomic DNA from the CD4+ T cells. As for this clone: The antigen this receptor binds is unknown. No per-base quality is available; no much larger clone lies one base away.

Deep-resolution immunoSEQ TCR-beta sequencing was performed on DNA from uncultured naive and memory CD4+ T cells. As for how the authors treated the data: During preprocessing, nonproductive sequences were discarded, as were any CDR3s that did not begin with C, did not end with F or W, or were shorter than 7 amino acids. Cultured and uncultured naive and memory CD4+ repertoires were searched for previously identified spike- and CEF-reactive CDR3s. CDR3 homology was quantified as pairwise Levenshtein distance, calculated with the stringdist R package after three terminal residues were trimmed from each end. This immuneACCESS table, as held by TCRdb, lists in-frame sequences with V and J called but not all clones. Of the missing ones, under half trace to an unresolved V gene in checked studies; the others have no known cause. The V and J calls and clone size come from that table; D and trimming were worked out from the DNA. The sample table contains about 60,000 clones; only one count was recorded for about 95% of them. In total, the top ten clones hold over 0.11% of the sample.

The V gene is TRBV7-8 and the J gene is TRBJ1-2; the D gene is not confidently resolved. Sequencing was carried out using naive CD4+ T cells from PBMCs. The meaning of the sample's cell subset or site label: naive CD4+ T cells isolated by negative enrichment. The receptor's source is a human donor in good health. The bases are TGTGCCAGCAGCTTCATCGAGTCATCCGCGTCCACCTTC. The resulting protein is CASSFIESSASTF.